The 18 T cell receptor beta chains in this list originate from one sample, sequenced in a study of metastatic and nonmetastatic thyroid tumors. Before thyroid surgery, none of the patients had received any treatment. TCRdb reassembled clones from the PCR reads with MiXCR. The table has some 20,000 clones, roughly a third seen once. Sequencing was performed on tumor tissue. The receptor set was obtained from a female donor with papillary thyroid cancer or a benign thyroid nodule (not recorded which). Some clones in this sample may be carry-over from other donors' samples.

Of note for this clone: The germline gene is not matched at one end of the junction; a read error may be the cause. This rearrangement joins TRBV5-1 to TRBJ1-2; D perhaps matches TRBD1 (6 bases). The V gene's germline CDR1 is SGHRS and CDR2 YFSETQ. The CDR3 spans 14 residues. Here the CDR3 DNA reads TGCGCCAGCAGCTTGGCGGAGGGGGACTACGGCTACACCTTC. It encodes CASSLAEGDYGYTF.

V gene TRBV19 combines with J gene TRBJ2-2, with no clear D. CDR3 size: 14 residues. V dropped 7 bases and J dropped 7 bases, with 16 bases sitting between them. Germline V gene data show CDR1 as LNHDA and CDR2 as SQIVND (reference sequence). As DNA, the CDR3 is TGTGCCAGTATGGCAGGCCTAGGGATCGGGGAGCTGTTTTTT. This encodes CASMAGLGIGELFF.

This clone has more than one count but fewer than ten. The chain uses TRBV7-2 and TRBJ2-7; D is ambiguous. In germline, CDR1 is SGHTA, CDR2 FQGNSA. V was trimmed by 0 bases and J by 7 bases, leaving 7 bases between them. CDR3 length: 12 residues. CDR3 sequence: CASSLAVGEQYF. The DNA of the CDR3 is TGTGCCAGCAGCTTAGCGGTTGGAGAGCAGTACTTC.

The V call is TRBV6-1, the J call TRBJ1-6; 7 bases match TRBD1. The V segment lost 7 bases and the J segment 6 bases; nucleotides outside the gene matches: 6. Germline values: CDR1 MNHNS, CDR2 SASEGT. The CDR3 extends over 14 amino acids. The CDR3 coding sequence is TGTGCCAGCAATCCCACAGGGGCTAATTCACCCCTCCACTTT. Protein product: CASNPTGANSPLHF.

In its sample, this clone was seen a few times. This chain uses TRBV6-1 with TRBJ2-2; D is possibly TRBD2 (5 bases). There are 17 residues in the CDR3. Trimming shortened V by 6 bases and J by 2 bases, and 19 bases separated the two germline ends. The V gene's germline CDR1 is MNHNS and CDR2 SASEGT. CDR3 region: CASRREERTGNTGELFF. In nucleotides, the CDR3 is TGTGCCAGCAGGAGAGAGGAAAGGACTGGAAACACCGGGGAGCTGTTTTTT.

This clone was counted between two and nine times. This chain joins TRBV6-1 and TRBJ2-5, with D perhaps TRBD1 (6 bases). The CDR3 runs 14 residues. Germline V gives CDR1 MNHNS, CDR2 SASEGT. Trimming removed 6 bases at V and 2 bases at J, with 13 bases between. CDR3: CASRGHDRQETQYF. DNA for the CDR3: TGTGCCAGCAGGGGCCACGACAGGCAAGAGACCCAGTACTTC.

The gene calls are TRBV7-2 and TRBJ1-1; D is undetermined. Trimming shortened V by 1 base and J by 0 bases, and 9 bases separated the two germline ends. CDR1 SGHTA and CDR2 FQGNSA come from the germline V gene. The CDR3 has 15 amino acids. CDR3 loop: CASSLGVRLNTEAFF. In DNA form, the CDR3 reads TGTGCCAGCAGCTTAGGGGTCAGACTGAACACTGAAGCTTTCTTT.

The rearrangement links TRBV6-1 to TRBJ2-3; D may be TRBD2 (6 bases). The CDR3 is 12 residues long. CDR1 is MNHNS, CDR2 SASEGT, per germline. V was pared by 11 bases and J by 2 bases, with 11 bases between. Here the CDR3 reads CAVGGPTDTQYF. The CDR3 DNA reads as TGTGCCGTCGGGGGACCCACAGATACGCAGTATTTT.

This chain joins TRBV20-1 and TRBJ2-1; either TRBD1 or TRBD2 may fit D (5 bases each). Germline CDR1 is DFQATT and CDR2 is SNEGSKA (reference sequence). The CDR3 has 13 amino acids. Between the trimmed V and J ends, which lost 4 bases and 8 bases, there was a span of 15 bases. The CDR3 coding sequence is TGCAGTGCTACTCGACAAGGGGACGATGAGCAGTTCTTC. This codes for CSATRQGDDEQFF.

The chain is built from TRBV9 and TRBJ2-2, with D hard to call. The CDR3 covers 14 residues. Trimming removed 0 bases from V and 7 bases from J, with 10 bases in between. Germline loops: CDR1 SGDLS, CDR2 YYNGEE. CDR3 nucleotides: TGTGCCAGCAGCGTAGGACTGTCGGGCGGGGAGCTGTTTTTT. Encoded protein: CASSVGLSGGELFF.

The chain joins TRBV5-1 to TRBJ1-2; D gene ambiguous. The V and J ends lost 4 bases and 0 bases respectively, with 16 bases between them. Germline V CDR1 and CDR2: SGHRS, YFSETQ. The CDR3 contains 16 residues. The CDR3 protein is CASSLEGGAANYGYTF. For the CDR3, the DNA is TGCGCCAGCAGCCTCGAGGGAGGCGCAGCTAACTATGGCTACACCTTC. Full variable domain (remainder filled in from reference TRBV5-1 and TRBJ1-2): KAGVTQTPRYLIKTRGQQVTLSCSPISGHRSVSWYQQTPGQGLQFLFEYFSETQRNKGNFPGRFSGRQFSNSRSEMNVSTLELGDSALYLCASSLEGGAANYGYTFGSGTRLTVV.

This clone was observed a few times. The rearrangement uses TRBV2 and TRBJ1-1; D ambiguous. The germline CDR1 and CDR2 sequences are SNHLY and FYNNEI. The CDR3 is 15 residues long. V dropped 9 bases and J dropped 1 base, with 18 bases sitting between them. The CDR3 loop reads CASITGFRENTEAFF. DNA for the CDR3: TGTGCCAGTATCACCGGTTTTCGGGAGAACACTGAAGCTTTCTTT.

This clone has just a few counts. The V call is TRBV28, the J call TRBJ1-5, with D possibly TRBD1 on 5 matching bases. From germline, CDR1 is MDHEN and CDR2 SYDVKM. The CDR3 contains 14 residues. Trimming cost V 5 bases and J 5 bases, with 13 bases left between them. In DNA form, the CDR3 reads TGTGCCAGCAGTCTGGGACGCAGTCATCAGCCCCAGCATTTT. It specifies CASSLGRSHQPQHF. The variable domain in full, completed from reference TRBV28 and TRBJ1-5, reads DVKVTQSSRYLVKRTGEKVFLECVQDMDHENMFWYRQDPGLGLRLIYFSYDVKMKEKGDIPEGYSVSREKKERFSLILESASTNQTSMYLCASSLGRSHQPQHFGDGTRLSIL.

This chain links TRBV6-1 with TRBJ2-1, with 13 bases identical to TRBD2. The J segment lost 9 bases and the V segment lost 6 bases, leaving 11 bases of the junction unmatched. CDR1 and CDR2 from the germline V gene are MNHNS and SASEGT. The CDR3 spans 16 residues. The CDR3 region is CASRPPTSGGAGEQFF. The CDR3 DNA sequence: TGTGCCAGCAGACCCCCCACTAGCGGGGGGGCGGGTGAGCAGTTCTTC.

This chain links TRBV6-1 with TRBJ2-2; D is perhaps TRBD1 or TRBD2 (6 bases each). Germline V gene data show CDR1 as MNHNS and CDR2 as SASEGT. The CDR3 covers 14 residues. V dropped 7 bases and J dropped 4 bases, with 13 bases sitting between them. Here the CDR3 DNA reads TGTGCCAGCAAGGGCGGGACAATCACCGGGGAGCTGTTTTTT. Translated: CASKGGTITGELFF.

This clone was seen only once. The CDR3, as DNA: TGTGCCACCAGTGATTCCCGACAGGCGACCCTCACAGATACGCAGTATTTT. This codes for CATSDSRQATLTDTQYF. The gene calls are TRBV24-1 and TRBJ2-3; TRBD1 might be the D (6 bases). In germline, CDR1 is KGHDR, CDR2 SFDVKD. The CDR3 is 17 residues long. V was trimmed by 2 bases and J by 2 bases, leaving 16 bases between them.

The V and J genes are TRBV5-4 and TRBJ2-7; D possibly uses TRBD1 or TRBD2 (6 bases each). The CDR3 sequence is 15 residues long. Germline V gene lookup returns CDR1 SGHNT and CDR2 YYREEE (reference sequence). Trimming took off 2 bases at V and 7 bases at J, with 19 bases between the two ends. This CDR3 reads CASSLGGPSQWEQYF. DNA of the CDR3: TGTGCCAGCAGCTTAGGGGGGCCCTCCCAGTGGGAGCAGTACTTC.

V is TRBV6-1 and J is TRBJ1-6; 9 nucleotides match TRBD1. V dropped 4 bases and J dropped 10; count of bases not matched to a gene: 5. Germline V gene sequence: CDR1 MNHNS, CDR2 SASEGT. The CDR3 extends over 14 amino acids. The CDR3 here is CASSGDRVGSPLHF. Here the CDR3 DNA reads TGTGCCAGCAGTGGGGACAGGGTAGGCTCACCCCTCCACTTT.